This T cell receptor beta chain emerged from a study of blood T cells in healthy people across ages. Study-level findings and limits: Per million T cells, TCR beta diversity dropped about linearly as age rose.

The CDR3 totals 14 residues. Germline assignment: CDR1 SGHTA and CDR2 FQGTGA. The second PCR ran roughly 6 to 11 cycles with a sample-barcoded 5' primer and J-beta primers. MiXCR, applied by TCRdb to the 5' RACE reads, yields one record per CDR3 protein. This table has approximately 830,000 distinct CDR3 sequences, 55% to 65% appearing once. There are a few counts of this clonotype. Its antigen remains unidentified. Specimen: blood. The chain links TRBV7-3 to TRBJ2-1; D is uncertain. The closer fit of TRBJ2-7 to the DNA end suggests the J call may be wrong. The TCR originated in a young man in good health. The CDR3 sequence: CASSRVGGPREQYF. The CDR3 coding sequence is TGTGCCAGCAGCCGCGTCGGCGGCCCCCGCGAGCAGTACTTC.